This TCR beta chain was retrieved from a study of human T cells and chemical hapten exposure. On the study more broadly: The variation in per-sample TCR yields arose mainly from small differences in pooled library volumes.

The V end was cut by 3 bases, the J end by 4 bases, with 14 bases between. The germline V gene has CDR1 SGHRS and CDR2 YFSETQ. The CDR3 consists of 15 residues. A word on this clonotype: Its antigen is not known.

Indicated time point: pre-sensitization, week 0. Treatment described: therapeutic diphenylcyclopropenone sensitization with weekly scalp DPC. Library preparation tagged each individual cDNA molecule with a unique molecular identifier. TCRdb reprocessed the RACE reads via MiXCR and lists one record per CDR3 protein. This sample has 150,000 to 200,000 distinct CDR3 sequences; 30% occur once, and the top ten carry under 3%. Points from the study as a whole: High-frequency TCRs, those above 1 in 1000, stayed the same after DPC sensitization. Compared with pre-sensitization or healthy control sets, expanded TCRs clustered more.

The TCR sequence derives from a woman in her twenties or thirties with alopecia areata. Some clones in this sample may be carry-over from other donors' samples. The chain is built from TRBV5-1 and TRBJ2-1, with D tentatively TRBD2 (5 bases). The sequences come from whole blood, collected in connection with sensitization to the hapten diphenylcyclopropenone (DPC). The CDR3 DNA sequence: TGCGCCAGCAGCTCCCAGGTGACGGGGTACAATGAGCAGTTCTTC. This codes for CASSSQVTGYNEQFF.